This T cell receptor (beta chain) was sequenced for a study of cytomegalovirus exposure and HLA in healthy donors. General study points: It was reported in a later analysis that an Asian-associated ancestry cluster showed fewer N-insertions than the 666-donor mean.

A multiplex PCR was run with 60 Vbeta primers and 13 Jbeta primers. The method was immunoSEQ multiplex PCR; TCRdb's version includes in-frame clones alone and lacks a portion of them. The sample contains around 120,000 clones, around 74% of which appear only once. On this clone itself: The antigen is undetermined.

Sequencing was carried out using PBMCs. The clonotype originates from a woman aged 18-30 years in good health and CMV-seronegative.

In nucleotides, the CDR3 is TGTGCCAGCAGCTCCCCCGATGGACAAGACCGATATGATACGCAGTATTTT. Translation: CASSSPDGQDRYDTQYF. The chain has TRBV7-9 and TRBJ2-3, with D possibly being TRBD1 (5 bases). Trimming shortened V by 4 bases and J by 6 bases, and 23 bases separated the two germline ends. This CDR3 spans 17 amino acids. Germline loops: CDR1 SEHNR, CDR2 FQNEAQ (reference sequence).